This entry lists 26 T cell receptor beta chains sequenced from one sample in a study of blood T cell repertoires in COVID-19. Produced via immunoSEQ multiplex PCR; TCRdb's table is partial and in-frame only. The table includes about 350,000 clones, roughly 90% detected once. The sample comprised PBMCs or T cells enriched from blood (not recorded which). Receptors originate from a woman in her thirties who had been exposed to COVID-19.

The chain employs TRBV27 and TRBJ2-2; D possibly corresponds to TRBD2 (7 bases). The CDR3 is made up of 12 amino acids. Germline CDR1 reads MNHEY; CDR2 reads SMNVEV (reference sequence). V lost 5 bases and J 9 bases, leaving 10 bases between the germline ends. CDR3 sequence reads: CASSLGGRELFF. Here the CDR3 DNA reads TGTGCCAGCAGTCTGGGGGGGCGGGAGCTGTTTTTT.

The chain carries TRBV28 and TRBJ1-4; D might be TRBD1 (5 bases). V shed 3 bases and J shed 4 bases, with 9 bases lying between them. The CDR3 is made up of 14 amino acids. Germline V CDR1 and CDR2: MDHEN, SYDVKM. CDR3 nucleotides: TGTGCCAGCAGTTTCGCAGGGAATAATGAAAAACTGTTTTTT. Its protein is CASSFAGNNEKLFF.

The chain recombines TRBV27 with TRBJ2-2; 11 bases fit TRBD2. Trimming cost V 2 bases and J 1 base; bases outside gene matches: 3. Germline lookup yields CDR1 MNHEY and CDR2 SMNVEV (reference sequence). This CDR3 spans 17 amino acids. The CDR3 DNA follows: TGTGCCAGCAGTTTACTAGCGGGAGGTGGGAACACCGGGGAGCTGTTTTTT. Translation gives CASSLLAGGGNTGELFF.

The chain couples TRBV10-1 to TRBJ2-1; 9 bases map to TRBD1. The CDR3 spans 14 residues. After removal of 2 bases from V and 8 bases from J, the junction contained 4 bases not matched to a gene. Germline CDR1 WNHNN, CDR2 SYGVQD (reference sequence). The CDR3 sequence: CASSEGDRDHEQFF. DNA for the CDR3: TGCGCCAGCAGTGAGGGGGACAGGGATCATGAGCAGTTCTTC.

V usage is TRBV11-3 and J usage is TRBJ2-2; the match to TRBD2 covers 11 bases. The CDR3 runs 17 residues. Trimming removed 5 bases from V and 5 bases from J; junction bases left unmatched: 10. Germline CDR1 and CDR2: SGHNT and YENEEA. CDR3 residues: CASSLTLAGEGTGELFF. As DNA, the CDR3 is TGTGCCAGCAGCCTAACACTAGCGGGAGAGGGTACCGGGGAGCTGTTTTTT.

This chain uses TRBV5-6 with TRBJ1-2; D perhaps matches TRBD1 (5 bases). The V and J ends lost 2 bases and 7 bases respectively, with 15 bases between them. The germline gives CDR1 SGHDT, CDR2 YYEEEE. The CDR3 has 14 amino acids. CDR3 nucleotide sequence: TGTGCCAGCAGCTTAGACAGAATGGTACGTGGCTACACCTTC. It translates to CASSLDRMVRGYTF.

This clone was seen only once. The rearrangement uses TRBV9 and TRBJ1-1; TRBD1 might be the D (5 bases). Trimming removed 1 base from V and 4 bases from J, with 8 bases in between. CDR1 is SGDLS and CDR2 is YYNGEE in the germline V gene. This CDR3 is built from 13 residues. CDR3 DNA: TGTGCCAGCAGCGTAACCCAGGGCACTGAAGCTTTCTTT. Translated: CASSVTQGTEAFF.

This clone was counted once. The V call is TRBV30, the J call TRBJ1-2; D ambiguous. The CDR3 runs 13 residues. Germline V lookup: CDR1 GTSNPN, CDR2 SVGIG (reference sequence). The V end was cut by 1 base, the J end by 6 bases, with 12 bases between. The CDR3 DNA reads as TGTGCCTGGAGTGGGACCGGGGAGGATGGCTACACCTTC. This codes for CAWSGTGEDGYTF.

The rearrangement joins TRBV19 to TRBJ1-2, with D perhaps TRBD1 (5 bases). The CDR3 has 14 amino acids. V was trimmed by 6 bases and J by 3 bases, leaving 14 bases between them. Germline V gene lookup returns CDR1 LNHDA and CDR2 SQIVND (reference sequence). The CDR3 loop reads CASRLRGFDYGYTF. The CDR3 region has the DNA TGTGCCAGTAGACTGCGGGGGTTTGACTATGGCTACACCTTC.

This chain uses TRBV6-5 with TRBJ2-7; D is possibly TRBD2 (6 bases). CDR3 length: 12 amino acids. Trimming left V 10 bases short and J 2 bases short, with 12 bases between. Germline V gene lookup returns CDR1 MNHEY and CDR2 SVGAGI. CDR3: CATRDWTYEQYF. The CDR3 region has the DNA TGTGCCACCCGGGACTGGACCTACGAGCAGTACTTC.

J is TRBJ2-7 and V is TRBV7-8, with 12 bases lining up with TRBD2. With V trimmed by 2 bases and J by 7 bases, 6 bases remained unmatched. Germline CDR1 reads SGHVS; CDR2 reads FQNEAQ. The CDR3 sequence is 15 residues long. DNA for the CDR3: TGTGCCAGCAGCTTATTGACTAGCGGGAGTTATGAGCAGTACTTC. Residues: CASSLLTSGSYEQYF.

CDR3 nucleotide sequence: TGTGCCAGCAGTTACGGTGGTGGGGCGAGGGGGAATGAGCAGTTCTTC. Its translation: CASSYGGGARGNEQFF. The rearrangement uses TRBV6-5 and TRBJ2-1; perhaps TRBD1 as D (6 bases). The CDR3 is made up of 16 amino acids. The V end lost 2 bases, the J end lost 7 bases, and 18 bases lay between the germline ends. Germline CDR1 is MNHEY and CDR2 is SVGAGI.

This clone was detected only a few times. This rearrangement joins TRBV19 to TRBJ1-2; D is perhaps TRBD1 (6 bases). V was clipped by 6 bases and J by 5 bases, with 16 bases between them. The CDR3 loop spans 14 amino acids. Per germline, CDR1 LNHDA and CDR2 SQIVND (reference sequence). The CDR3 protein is CASSPRSGVYGYTF. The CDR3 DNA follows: TGTGCCAGTAGCCCCCGCTCAGGGGTATATGGCTACACCTTC.

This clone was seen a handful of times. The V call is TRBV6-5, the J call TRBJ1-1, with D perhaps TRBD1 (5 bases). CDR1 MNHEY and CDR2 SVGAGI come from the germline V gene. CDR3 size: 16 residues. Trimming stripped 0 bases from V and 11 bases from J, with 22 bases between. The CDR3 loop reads CASSYSRSRTRISAFF. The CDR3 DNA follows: TGTGCCAGCAGTTACTCGAGATCTAGGACACGGATATCTGCTTTCTTT.

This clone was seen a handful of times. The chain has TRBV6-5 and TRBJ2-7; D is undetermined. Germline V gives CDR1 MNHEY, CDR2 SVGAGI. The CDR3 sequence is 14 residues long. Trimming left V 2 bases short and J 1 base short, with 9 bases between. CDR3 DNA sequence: TGTGCCAGCAGTTACCGCGGCCCTTCCTACGAGCAGTACTTC. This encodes CASSYRGPSYEQYF.

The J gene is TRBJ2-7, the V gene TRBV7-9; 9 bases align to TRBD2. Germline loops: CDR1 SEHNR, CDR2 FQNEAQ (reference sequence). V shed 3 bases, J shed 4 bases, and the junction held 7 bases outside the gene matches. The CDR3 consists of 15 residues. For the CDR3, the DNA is TGTGCCAGCAGCTTGATAGCGGGAGAGGTGTACGAGCAGTACTTC. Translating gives CASSLIAGEVYEQYF.

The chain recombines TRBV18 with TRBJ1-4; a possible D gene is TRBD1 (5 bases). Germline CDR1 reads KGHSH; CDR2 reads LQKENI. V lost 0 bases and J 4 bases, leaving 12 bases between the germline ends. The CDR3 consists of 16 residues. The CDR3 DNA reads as TGTGCCAGCTCACCACCCTCGGGGCGGGGTAATGAAAAACTGTTTTTT. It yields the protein CASSPPSGRGNEKLFF.

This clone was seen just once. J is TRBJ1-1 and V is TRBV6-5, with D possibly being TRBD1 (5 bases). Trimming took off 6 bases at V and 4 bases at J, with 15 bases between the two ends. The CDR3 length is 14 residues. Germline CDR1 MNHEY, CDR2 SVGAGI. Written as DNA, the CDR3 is TGTGCCAGCAGCAGGGCCATCCTGGGCACTGAAGCTTTCTTT. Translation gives CASSRAILGTEAFF.

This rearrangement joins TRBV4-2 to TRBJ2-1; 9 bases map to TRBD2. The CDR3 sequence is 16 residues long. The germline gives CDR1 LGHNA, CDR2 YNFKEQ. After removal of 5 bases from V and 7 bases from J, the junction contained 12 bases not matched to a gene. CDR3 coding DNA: TGTGCCAGCAGCTCCCGGGTAGCGGGGGCTAGTAATGAGCAGTTCTTC. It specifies CASSSRVAGASNEQFF.

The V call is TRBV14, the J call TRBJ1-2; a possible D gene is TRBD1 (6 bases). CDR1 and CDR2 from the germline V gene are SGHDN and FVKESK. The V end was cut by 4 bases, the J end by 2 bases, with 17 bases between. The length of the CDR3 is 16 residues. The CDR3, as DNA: TGTGCCAGCAGCCGATCCACAGGGAGGGGCAACTATGGCTACACCTTC. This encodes CASSRSTGRGNYGYTF.

The CDR3 reads CASSFGGQYEQYF. Written as DNA, the CDR3 is TGTGCCAGCAGTTTCGGGGGGCAGTACGAGCAGTACTTC. The chain has TRBV12-3 or TRBV12-4 and TRBJ2-7; maybe TRBD2 (7 bases). The CDR3 spans 13 residues. V gave up 3 bases and J gave up 4 bases, with 10 bases separating them.

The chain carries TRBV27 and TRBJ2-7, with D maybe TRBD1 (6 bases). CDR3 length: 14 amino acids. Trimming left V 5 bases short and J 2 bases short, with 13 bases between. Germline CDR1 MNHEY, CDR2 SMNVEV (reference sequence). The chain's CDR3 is CASSATGTPYEQYF. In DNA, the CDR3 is TGTGCCAGCAGTGCTACAGGGACCCCCTACGAGCAGTACTTC.

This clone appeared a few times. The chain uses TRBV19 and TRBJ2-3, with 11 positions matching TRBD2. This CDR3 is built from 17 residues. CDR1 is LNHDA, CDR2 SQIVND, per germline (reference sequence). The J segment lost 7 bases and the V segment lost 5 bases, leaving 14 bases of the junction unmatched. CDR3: CASSRPLPGLAVNTQYF. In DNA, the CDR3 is TGTGCCAGTAGTCGACCCCTTCCGGGACTAGCGGTAAATACGCAGTATTTT.

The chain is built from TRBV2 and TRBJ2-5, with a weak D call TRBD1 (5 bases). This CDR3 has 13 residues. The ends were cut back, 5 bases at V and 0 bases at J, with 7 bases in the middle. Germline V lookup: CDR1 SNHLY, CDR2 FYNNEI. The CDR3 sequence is CASSIQDQETQYF. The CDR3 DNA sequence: TGTGCCAGCAGTATACAGGACCAAGAGACCCAGTACTTC.

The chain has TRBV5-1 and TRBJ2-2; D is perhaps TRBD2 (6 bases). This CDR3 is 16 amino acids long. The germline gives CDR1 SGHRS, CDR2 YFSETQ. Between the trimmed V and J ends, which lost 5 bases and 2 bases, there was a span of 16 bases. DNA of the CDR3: TGCGCCAGCAGATCAGACGGGAGATCCAACACCGGGGAGCTGTTTTTT. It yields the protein CASRSDGRSNTGELFF. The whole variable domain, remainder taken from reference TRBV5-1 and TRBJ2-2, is KAGVTQTPRYLIKTRGQQVTLSCSPISGHRSVSWYQQTPGQGLQFLFEYFSETQRNKGNFPGRFSGRQFSNSRSEMNVSTLELGDSALYLCASRSDGRSNTGELFFGEGSRLTVL.

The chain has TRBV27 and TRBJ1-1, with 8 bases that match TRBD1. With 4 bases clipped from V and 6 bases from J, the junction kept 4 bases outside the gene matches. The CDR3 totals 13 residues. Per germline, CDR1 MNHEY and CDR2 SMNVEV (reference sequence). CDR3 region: CASSWIQGAEAFF. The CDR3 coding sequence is TGTGCCAGCAGTTGGATACAGGGGGCTGAAGCTTTCTTT.